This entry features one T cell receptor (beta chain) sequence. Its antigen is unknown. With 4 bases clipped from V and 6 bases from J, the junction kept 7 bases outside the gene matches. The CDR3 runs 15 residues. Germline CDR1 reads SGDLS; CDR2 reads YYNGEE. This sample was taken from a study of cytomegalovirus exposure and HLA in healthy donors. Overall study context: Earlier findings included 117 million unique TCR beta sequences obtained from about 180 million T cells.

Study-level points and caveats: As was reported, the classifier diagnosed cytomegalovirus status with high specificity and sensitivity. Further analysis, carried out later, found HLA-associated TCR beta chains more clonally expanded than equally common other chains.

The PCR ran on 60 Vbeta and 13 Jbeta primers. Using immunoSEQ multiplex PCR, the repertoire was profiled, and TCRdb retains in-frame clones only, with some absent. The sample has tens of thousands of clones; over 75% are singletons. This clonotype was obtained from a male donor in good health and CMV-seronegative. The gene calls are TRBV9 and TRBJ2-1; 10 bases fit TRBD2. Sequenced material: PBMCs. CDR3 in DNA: TGTGCCAGCAGCCCACAGCGGGGGGGCCTCAATGAGCAGTTCTTC. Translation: CASSPQRGGLNEQFF.